The 21 T cell receptor beta chains in this list originate from one sample, sequenced in a study of blood T cell repertoires in COVID-19. TCRdb's copy holds only in-frame clones and misses some; the assay was immunoSEQ multiplex PCR. The data show 200,000 to 250,000 clones, nearly 90% seen once. Sequencing was carried out using PBMCs or T cells enriched from blood (not recorded which). The receptors were sampled from a man aged 25 to 40 who had been exposed to COVID-19.

The chain uses TRBV5-1 and TRBJ2-3; TRBD1 matches 7 bases. The CDR3 is 16 residues long. Per germline, CDR1 SGHRS and CDR2 YFSETQ. V was pared by 0 bases and J by 2 bases, with 6 bases of the junction left unmatched. The CDR3 nucleotides are TGCGCCAGCAGCTTGGGGGGGACAGATTTCACAGATACGCAGTATTTT. Protein: CASSLGGTDFTDTQYF.

The chain employs TRBV7-2 and TRBJ1-6, with D uncertain. The CDR3 spans 13 residues. Trimming took off 6 bases at V and 7 bases at J, with 10 bases between the two ends. CDR1 is SGHTA and CDR2 is FQGNSA in the germline V gene. This CDR3 reads CASSEGRNSPLHF. CDR3 DNA sequence: TGTGCCAGCAGTGAAGGGAGAAATTCACCCCTCCACTTT.

The genes are TRBV21-1 and TRBJ1-2. TRBV21-1 is reported as a pseudogene. The CDR3 is 12 amino acids. Here the CDR3 reads CASSKAAGGYTF. The CDR3 nucleotides are TGTGCCAGCAGCAAAGCGGCGGGGGGCTACACCTTC.

This chain links TRBV6-1 with TRBJ2-7; D perhaps matches TRBD1 (5 bases). The germline V gene has CDR1 MNHNS and CDR2 SASEGT. Between the trimmed V and J ends, which lost 3 bases and 3 bases, there was a span of 12 bases. The CDR3 is made up of 14 amino acids. CDR3 protein: CASSDSGILYEQYF. CDR3 bases: TGTGCCAGCAGTGATTCAGGGATCCTCTACGAGCAGTACTTC.

The chain joins TRBV5-5 to TRBJ2-1; tentative D call: TRBD2 (5 bases). The CDR3 has 14 residues. V lost 0 bases and J 4 bases, leaving 8 bases between the germline ends. Germline lookup yields CDR1 SGHKS and CDR2 YYEKEE (reference sequence). The CDR3 sequence is CASSLELGYNEQFF. CDR3 nucleotides: TGTGCCAGCAGCTTGGAACTAGGTTACAATGAGCAGTTCTTC.

This CDR3 reads CASSQAHSGGDYNEQFF. In nucleotides, the CDR3 is TGCGCCAGCAGCCAGGCCCATAGCGGGGGTGATTACAATGAGCAGTTCTTC. The chain joins TRBV4-3 to TRBJ2-1; 9 bases line up with TRBD2. Trimming at V came to 3 bases and at J to 4 bases, leaving 10 bases not matched to a gene. This CDR3 spans 17 amino acids. Germline lookup yields CDR1 LGHNA and CDR2 YSLEER.

This chain connects TRBV7-2 to TRBJ2-1; possibly TRBD2 for D (5 bases). The CDR3 covers 13 residues. V was pared by 6 bases and J by 1 base, with 7 bases between. CDR1 is SGHTA and CDR2 is FQGNSA in the germline V gene. The DNA for the CDR3 is TGTGCCAGCAGGGGAGTGTCCTACAATGAGCAGTTCTTC. It translates to CASRGVSYNEQFF.

The V and J genes are TRBV27 and TRBJ1-2; 9 positions match TRBD1. V gave up 5 bases and J gave up 4 bases; unmatched junction bases: 8. The V gene's germline CDR1 is MNHEY and CDR2 SMNVEV (reference sequence). CDR3 length equals 15 residues. The CDR3 bases are TGTGCCAGCAGTCCCCGGACAGGGGAGACCTATGGCTACACCTTC. Its protein product is CASSPRTGETYGYTF.

The chain joins TRBV30 to TRBJ1-1; D is possibly TRBD1 (5 bases). Germline lookup yields CDR1 GTSNPN and CDR2 SVGIG (reference sequence). CDR3 length: 14 residues. V was trimmed by 2 bases and J by 4 bases, leaving 14 bases between them. In nucleotides, the CDR3 is TGTGCCTGGAGTCCCCTGACAGTGAGCACTGAAGCTTTCTTT. Its translation is CAWSPLTVSTEAFF.

This chain uses TRBV7-8 with TRBJ2-1; a possible D gene is TRBD2 (5 bases). This CDR3 has 17 amino acids. V was clipped by 3 bases and J by 8 bases, with 23 bases between them. Germline CDR1 is SGHVS and CDR2 is FQNEAQ. For the CDR3, the DNA is TGTGCCAGCAGCTTCACGATTCGGGAACTCAGCCGCGATGAGCAGTTCTTC. It specifies CASSFTIRELSRDEQFF.

The chain has TRBV7-9 and TRBJ1-4; 7 nucleotides match TRBD1. The CDR3 has 17 amino acids. V lost 4 bases to trimming and J lost 3 bases; unmatched junction nucleotides: 11. The germline V gene encodes CDR1 SEHNR and CDR2 FQNEAQ (reference sequence). CDR3 DNA sequence: TGTGCCAGCAGCTCCCTCTCGAAGGGGGCGGCTAATGAAAAACTGTTTTTT. It translates to CASSSLSKGAANEKLFF.

This clone was counted once. V usage is TRBV15 and J usage is TRBJ1-3; a possible D gene is TRBD1 (5 bases). The germline V and J ends were trimmed by 5 bases and 4 bases, with 12 bases remaining between them. The CDR3 is made up of 14 amino acids. Germline V gene lookup returns CDR1 LNHNV and CDR2 YYDKDF (reference sequence). As DNA, the CDR3 is TGTGCCACCAGCCCCAGAGGACAAGGAAACACCATATATTTT. This encodes CATSPRGQGNTIYF.

The CDR3 nucleotides read TGTGCCAGCAGCGGCGGACTAGCGGGGGGATCATACGAGCAGTACTTC. It yields the protein CASSGGLAGGSYEQYF. This chain links TRBV5-4 with TRBJ2-7; TRBD2 matches at 14 bases. The CDR3 sequence is 16 residues long. Trimming at V came to 4 bases and at J to 4 bases, leaving 7 bases not matched to a gene. CDR1 and CDR2 (germline): SGHNT, YYREEE (reference sequence).

The gene calls are TRBV4-2 and TRBJ1-6, with D maybe TRBD1 (5 bases). The CDR3 contains 15 residues. The V end lost 3 bases, the J end lost 6 bases, and 12 bases lay between the germline ends. Germline lookup yields CDR1 LGHNA and CDR2 YNFKEQ. CDR3 protein: CASSQDQGVNSPLHF. CDR3 sequence (DNA): TGTGCCAGCAGCCAGGACCAGGGTGTTAATTCACCCCTCCACTTT.

V and J are TRBV10-3 and TRBJ2-2; 12 nucleotides agree with TRBD1. The V gene end was trimmed by 10 bases and the J gene end by 0 bases; junction bases not matched to a gene: 6. There are 16 residues in the CDR3. CDR1 is ENHRY, CDR2 SYGVKD, per germline. The chain's CDR3 is CASSGTGGANTGELFF. CDR3 sequence (DNA): TGTGCCAGTTCCGGGACAGGGGGCGCGAACACCGGGGAGCTGTTTTTT.

J is TRBJ2-7 and V is TRBV5-4; 7 bases line up with TRBD1. The germline CDR1 and CDR2 sequences are SGHNT and YYREEE (reference sequence). Trimming took 4 bases from V and 4 from J; bases not matched to a gene: 5. The CDR3 consists of 13 residues. CDR3 sequence (DNA): TGTGCCAGCAGCCTAAACAGGGGTTACGAGCAGTACTTC. Protein product: CASSLNRGYEQYF.

The genes are TRBV13 and TRBJ2-7; D perhaps matches TRBD2 (6 bases). In germline, CDR1 is PRHDT, CDR2 FYEKMQ (reference sequence). V lost 5 bases, J lost 3 bases, and 14 bases lay in between. The CDR3 totals 14 residues. This CDR3 reads CASSAHGEVYEQYF. The CDR3 bases are TGTGCCAGCAGCGCCCATGGGGAGGTCTACGAGCAGTACTTC.

V usage is TRBV12-3 or TRBV12-4 and J usage is TRBJ2-7, with 7 nucleotides matching TRBD1. V trimming: 5 bases; J trimming: 3 bases; junction bases outside the gene matches: 4. The CDR3 has 13 residues. The chain's CDR3 is CASSGGQIYEQYF. In nucleotides, the CDR3 is TGTGCCAGCAGTGGGGGACAGATCTACGAGCAGTACTTC.

This clone was seen a single time. This chain joins TRBV11-1 and TRBJ2-7; weak D call: TRBD2 (5 bases). Trimming cost V 5 bases and J 9 bases, with 17 bases left between them. The germline gives CDR1 SGHAT, CDR2 FQDESV (reference sequence). The CDR3 extends over 13 amino acids. The CDR3 region is CASSKSKGVRQYF. In DNA, the CDR3 is TGTGCCAGCAGCAAATCCAAGGGAGTCCGGCAGTACTTC.

The V and J genes are TRBV28 and TRBJ2-7; maybe TRBD2 (5 bases). Germline CDR1 and CDR2: MDHEN and SYDVKM. With 2 bases removed from V and 3 bases from J, the gap between germline ends came to 11 bases. The CDR3 is 14 amino acids. This chain's CDR3 is CASSLAEAHYEQYF. DNA of the CDR3: TGTGCCAGCAGTTTAGCGGAGGCCCACTACGAGCAGTACTTC.

This chain uses TRBV7-8 with TRBJ1-1, with D hard to call. CDR3 length: 14 residues. CDR1 and CDR2 from the germline V gene are SGHVS and FQNEAQ. V gave up 5 bases and J gave up 4 bases, with 14 bases separating them. The DNA for the CDR3 is TGTGCCAGCAGCCTAGGTGTCGGTGGCACTGAAGCTTTCTTT. The encoded protein is CASSLGVGGTEAFF.